Listed here are 15 T cell receptor beta chains from one sample, sequenced in a study of shared clonotypes between healthy human individuals (dated by TCRdb to 2018 to 2021). The library was prepared using the immunoSEQ multiplex PCR assay. The clones in this table, taken by TCRdb from immuneACCESS, are in-frame only. Not every clone is retained; where verified, under half of the shortfall comes from an unresolved V gene, and the cause of the rest is unknown. The sample table contains approximately 740,000 clones; only one count was recorded for about 74% of them. The biggest ten clones account for about 1.8% of the sample. The source material was memory CD4+ T cells sorted from blood. According to the study, the label for this sample's cell subset or site signals: CD45RA-negative fraction. The receptors were gathered from a woman in her twenties or thirties in good health.

The gene calls are TRBV4-1 and TRBJ2-7; 7 positions match TRBD1. CDR3 size: 15 residues. V lost 4 bases, J lost 0 bases, and 6 bases stayed unmatched. Germline CDR1 and CDR2: MGHRA and YSYEKL. CDR3 sequence: CASSPYRDSSYEQYF. The CDR3, as DNA: TGCGCCAGCAGCCCTTACCGGGACAGCTCCTACGAGCAGTACTTC.

This clone was counted between two and nine times. The rearrangement uses TRBV5-6 and TRBJ2-5; D not certain. Trimming pared 3 bases from V and 4 bases from J, leaving 13 bases between. Germline V gives CDR1 SGHDT, CDR2 YYEEEE. This CDR3 region has 14 residues. The CDR3 protein is CASSSPGLVETQYF. The CDR3 DNA reads as TGTGCCAGCAGCTCCCCAGGCTTGGTAGAGACCCAGTACTTC.

The chain joins TRBV6-5 to TRBJ2-2; D uncertain. Trimming pared 1 base from V and 2 bases from J, leaving 5 bases between. Germline V gene data show CDR1 as MNHEY and CDR2 as SVGAGI. The CDR3 length is 14 residues. CDR3 nucleotide sequence: TGTGCCAGCAGTTACTTTAGCAACACCGGGGAGCTGTTTTTT. This gives the protein CASSYFSNTGELFF.

V usage is TRBV28 and J usage is TRBJ1-3; D remains ambiguous. The ends were cut back, 6 bases at V and 6 bases at J, with 12 bases in the middle. CDR1 is MDHEN, CDR2 SYDVKM, per germline. The CDR3 length is 13 residues. The CDR3 spells CASSRRTENTIYF. DNA for the CDR3: TGTGCCAGCAGCCGCAGGACCGAAAACACCATATATTTT.

This clone came up many times. V gene TRBV27 combines with J gene TRBJ2-7; 9 bases map to TRBD1. The CDR3 runs 15 residues. J lost 7 bases, V lost 4 bases, and 11 bases had no gene match. Germline lookup yields CDR1 MNHEY and CDR2 SMNVEV (reference sequence). The CDR3 loop reads CASSSPTGGRGEQYF. Written as DNA, the CDR3 is TGTGCCAGCAGTTCCCCGACAGGGGGGAGAGGGGAGCAGTACTTC.

CDR3: CASSYGAHSTDTQYF. Written as DNA, the CDR3 is TGTGCCAGCAGTTACGGTGCCCATAGCACAGATACGCAGTATTTT. The gene calls are TRBV6-5 and TRBJ2-3, with no clear D. The germline gives CDR1 MNHEY, CDR2 SVGAGI. V lost 2 bases and J lost 0, with 9 bases in between. The CDR3 extends over 15 amino acids.

This CDR3 reads CASSFGPGLAYEQYF. CDR3 in DNA: TGTGCCAGCAGCTTTGGACCGGGACTCGCCTACGAGCAGTACTTC. The V and J genes are TRBV11-2 and TRBJ2-7; weak D call: TRBD2 (6 bases). Germline CDR1 and CDR2: SGHAT and FQNNGV. V was clipped by 3 bases and J by 2 bases, with 14 bases between them. The CDR3 totals 15 residues.

The chain carries TRBV11-2 and TRBJ2-7; possibly TRBD1 for D (6 bases). From germline, CDR1 is SGHAT and CDR2 FQNNGV. V was trimmed by 3 bases and J by 4 bases, leaving 13 bases between them. The CDR3 runs 14 residues. The CDR3 reads CASSFPTGQYEQYF. CDR3 DNA: TGTGCCAGCAGCTTTCCGACAGGCCAATACGAGCAGTACTTC.

Details on this clone: The sample carries other DNA sequences with the same CDR3. The chain uses TRBV30 and TRBJ1-2; D is unclear. Germline CDR1 GTSNPN, CDR2 SVGIG (reference sequence). The CDR3 covers 13 residues. The V end lost 3 bases, the J end lost 4 bases, and 12 bases lay between the germline ends. The DNA of the CDR3 is TGTGCCTGGAGGGAACGAGGGAGCTATGGCTACACCTTC. Translated, it gives CAWRERGSYGYTF.

The chain combines TRBV2 with TRBJ2-7; D remains unclear. The CDR3 is made up of 12 amino acids. Per germline, CDR1 SNHLY and CDR2 FYNNEI. Trimming removed 3 bases at V and 7 bases at J, with 10 bases between. This CDR3 reads CASSDPVEEQYF. CDR3 bases: TGTGCCAGCAGTGACCCCGTGGAGGAGCAGTACTTC.

The V and J genes are TRBV2 and TRBJ2-1, with TRBD1 matching 7 bases. CDR3 length: 13 residues. Germline loops: CDR1 SNHLY, CDR2 FYNNEI. J lost 3 bases, V lost 10 bases, and 6 bases had no gene match. This CDR3 is CANIRDSYNEQFF. The CDR3 DNA reads as TGTGCCAACATACGGGACAGCTACAATGAGCAGTTCTTC.

This clone was observed a few times. This sequence joins TRBV7-9 and TRBJ2-3; the match to TRBD2 covers 10 bases. Unmatched junction bases numbered 7, after V lost 6 bases and J lost 4 bases. Germline V gene lookup returns CDR1 SEHNR and CDR2 FQNEAQ (reference sequence). The CDR3 is 15 residues long. CDR3 sequence: CASRRAGGGADTQYF. In DNA form, the CDR3 reads TGTGCCAGCAGGAGAGCGGGAGGGGGGGCAGATACGCAGTATTTT.

This clone was found a few times. The same CDR3 is also encoded by other DNA sequences in this sample. The rearrangement joins TRBV7-2 to TRBJ2-7; the D is unclear. V shed 1 base and J shed 3 bases, with 10 bases lying between them. This CDR3 is built from 14 residues. Germline loops: CDR1 SGHTA, CDR2 FQGNSA. Written as DNA, the CDR3 is TGTGCCAGCAGCTTAGGACCGTCGGGCTACGAGCAGTACTTC. Its translation: CASSLGPSGYEQYF.

CDR3: CASRGLALYNEQFF. The CDR3 nucleotides read TGTGCCAGCAGGGGACTAGCGTTATACAATGAGCAGTTCTTC. The chain is built from TRBV6-1 and TRBJ2-1, with TRBD2 identical over 10 bases. The CDR3 runs to 14 residues. Germline-derived CDR1 and CDR2 are MNHNS and SASEGT. The V segment lost 6 bases and the J segment 4 bases; nucleotides outside the gene matches: 3.

The chain carries TRBV7-9 and TRBJ2-5; 11 bases fit TRBD2. The CDR3 has 15 residues. The V segment lost 6 bases and the J segment 3 bases; nucleotides outside the gene matches: 6. Germline lookup yields CDR1 SEHNR and CDR2 FQNEAQ (reference sequence). CDR3 sequence (DNA): TGTGCCAGCAGAATCCCGGGACTAGCGGAAGAGACCCAGTACTTC. Translating gives CASRIPGLAEETQYF.